This TCR beta chain is from a study of Ad26.COV2.S vaccination and SARS-CoV-2 variants. TCRdb keeps only in-frame clones here, not all; method: immunoSEQ multiplex PCR. Found here are roughly 320,000 clones, approximately 86% of them singletons; the top ten hold approximately 2.1%. Comments on this clone: Its specificity is not known.

Looked up from germline, CDR1 is MNHEY and CDR2 is SMNVEV (reference sequence). V trimming: 5 bases; J trimming: 7 bases; junction bases outside the gene matches: 6. CDR3 size: 13 residues. General observations from the study: There was reportedly substantial breadth in spike-specific CD8+ and CD4+ T cell responses after vaccination.

Treatment defined: roughly 20 received Ad26.COV2.S at low or high dose, single or two shots; a few received placebo; per-sample allocation not given. Repertoires come from day 63 after the first vaccine or placebo injection. This TCR derives from a person between 18 and 65 years old who received the Ad26.COV2.S COVID-19 vaccine or a placebo. The material was peripheral blood, obtained in a trial of Ad26.COV2.S vaccine versus placebo. The chain uses TRBV27 and TRBJ1-2; TRBD1 aligns across 8 bases. CDR3 coding DNA: TGTGCCAGCAGTCCCCGACAGGGGTTTGGCTACACCTTC. Its protein is CASSPRQGFGYTF.